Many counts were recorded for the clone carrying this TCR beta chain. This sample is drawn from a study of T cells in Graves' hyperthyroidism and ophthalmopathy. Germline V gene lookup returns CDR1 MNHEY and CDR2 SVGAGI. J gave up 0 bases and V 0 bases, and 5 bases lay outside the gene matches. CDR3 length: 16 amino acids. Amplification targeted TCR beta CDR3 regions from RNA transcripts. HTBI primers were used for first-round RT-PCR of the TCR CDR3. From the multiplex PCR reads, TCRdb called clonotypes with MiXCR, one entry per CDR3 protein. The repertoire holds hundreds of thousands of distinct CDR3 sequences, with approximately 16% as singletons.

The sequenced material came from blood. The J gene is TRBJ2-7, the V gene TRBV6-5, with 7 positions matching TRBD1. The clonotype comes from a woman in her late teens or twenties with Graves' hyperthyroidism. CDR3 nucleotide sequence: TGTGCCAGCAGTTACTCGGGACAGCTTGACTCCTACGAGCAGTACTTC. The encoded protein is CASSYSGQLDSYEQYF.